The T cell receptor (beta chain) described here comes from a study of blood T cell repertoires in COVID-19 (TCRdb year 2020). As for the study more broadly: Collaborator samples came from the United States, Italy and Spain and covered acute and convalescent phases of COVID-19. The prospective study material was composed of cDNA or gDNA derived from T cells, B-cell-depleted T cells, or PBMCs. A de-identified subject ID, COVID-19 status, age in years and sex were almost always included in the sample metadata. The dataset comprised deeply sampled blood TCRbeta repertoires from subjects exposed to, actively infected with, or recovered from COVID-19. Where available, HLA class I and class II types were taken from metadata supplied by the sample provider and were not determined by assay-based typing. The repertoires were released in a freely available public database meant as a resource for research on the immune response to SARS-CoV-2. Samples were obtained from the ongoing ImmuneRACE study (first 160 participants) and from 1,254 subjects provided by 6 global collaborators.

TCRbeta CDR3 regions were amplified from genomic DNA by means of the immunoSEQ Assay, a bias-controlled multiplex PCR. Concerning the study's data processing: The number of nucleated cells in each sample was estimated by amplification of reference gene primers within the assay. To quantify the absolute abundance of each unique TCRbeta CDR3 rearrangement, sequence reads were collapsed and filtered. For each sample, productive Simpson clonality was calculated as the square root of Simpson's diversity index across productive rearrangements. TCRdb obtained this table from immuneACCESS and retained in-frame rearrangements with V and J assigned. These tables miss some clones; where compared with another copy, unresolved V genes account for less than half of the shortfall, and the remainder is unexplained. D and trimming come from the DNA, and the V and J calls and clone size come from that table. The sample has roughly 120,000 clones on record, 75% to 85% of them singletons. The ten largest account for almost 4% of the sample.

Remarks on this clone: No antigen is known for it. No much larger clone exists at a distance of one base, and base qualities are not known.

The collaborating institutions used their own protocols to collect whole blood in K2EDTA tubes. For TCRbeta analysis, collaborators shipped samples as frozen whole blood, isolated PBMCs, or DNA extracted from either of those sample types. Overall study results and their limits: The quantity of clinical and demographic metadata differed by source and by participant and was supplied without curation.

In the germline V gene (reference sequence), CDR1 corresponds to PRHDT and CDR2 to FYEKMQ. V loses 4 bases, J loses 5 bases, and the germline ends lie 16 bases apart. From the cysteine through the phenylalanine, the CDR3 covers 15 amino acids. This entry keeps only the CDR3 DNA: 45 bases, framed from base 1. This chain joins TRBV13 to TRBJ2-3; TRBD2 could be the D gene, as 6 bases match. The clonotype originates from a woman over 75 with acute or convalescent COVID-19. Material: peripheral blood. The sequence in DNA is TGTGCCAGCAGCTCCGGACCGGTGCGGGGAGATACGCAGTATTTT. Its coded protein is CASSSGPVRGDTQYF.